A selection of T cell receptor beta chains follows, all from one sample in a study of early T cells in non-severe SARS-CoV-2 infection. TCRdb redid the calling of the 5' RACE reads with MiXCR, one entry per CDR3 protein. The table has 50,000 to 65,000 distinct CDR3 sequences, roughly an eighth seen once. Material: whole blood. Source of these receptors: an adult who was a healthcare worker with PCR-confirmed SARS-CoV-2 infection or an uninfected control (not recorded which). Each CDR3 is given with its conserved first and last residue. D genes are given only for firm matches. Only part of the rows carry a size: once, few, many, or a class if the clone is expanded.

.,TRBJ1-2,TRBV12-3/TRBV12-4,few,TGTGCCAGCAGTTCGGACCGTTATACGGCCTATGGCTACACCTTC,CASSSDRYTAYGYTF
TRBD1,TRBJ2-1,TRBV29-1,many,TGCAGCGGAAGACAGGGTTCCTACAATGAGCAGTTCTTC,CSGRQGSYNEQFF
.,TRBJ1-1,TRBV20-1,.,TGCAGTGCTGAGCTTACCGGGGATGGCGAAGCTTTCTTT,CSAELTGDGEAFF
.,TRBJ1-4,TRBV3-1,few,TGTGCCAGCAGCCAAGAGAACCGGGATTGGGGTGAAAAACTGTTTTTT,CASSQENRDWGEKLFF
.,TRBJ1-1,TRBV5-6,.,TGTGCCAGCAGCTTGGTCGGAGGGGCCGAAGCTTTCTTT,CASSLVGGAEAFF
TRBD2,TRBJ2-7,TRBV5-1,.,TGCGCCAGCAGCTTGGTCGGGACTAGCGGGTACGAGCAGTACTTC,CASSLVGTSGYEQYF
TRBD1,TRBJ1-1,TRBV7-9,.,TGTGCCAGCAGCTTAGCCCGAATCGGACAGGAAGGGGCTGAAGCTTTCTTT,CASSLARIGQEGAEAFF
.,TRBJ1-6,TRBV28,.,TGTGCCAGCATGGGTCACCGGGGCTATAATTCACCCCTCCACTTT,CASMGHRGYNSPLHF
.,TRBJ2-1,TRBV9,.,TGTGCCAGCAGCGTAGAACTAATGGGTGGGAATGAGCAGTTCTTC,CASSVELMGGNEQFF
.,TRBJ1-5,TRBV6-6,many,TGTGCCAGCAGTTCACAGGGAGATGGTGTCAATCAGCCCCAGCATTTT,CASSSQGDGVNQPQHF
.,TRBJ1-2,TRBV19,many,TGTGCCAGTAGTATAGATCGCGCCAAGTATGGCTACACCTTC,CASSIDRAKYGYTF
TRBD2,TRBJ2-7,TRBV7-8,many,TGTGCCAGCAGCTTAGGCGGGGGGCGATCCTACGAGCAGTACTTC,CASSLGGGRSYEQYF
.,TRBJ1-5,TRBV12-3/TRBV12-4,.,TGTGCCAGCTATATGGGGGATAGCAATCAGCCCCAGCATTTT,CASYMGDSNQPQHF
TRBD2,TRBJ2-1,TRBV29-1,few,TGCAGCGTTGAGCGAGCGGGGGTTAACAATGAGCAGTTCTTC,CSVERAGVNNEQFF
.,TRBJ1-1,TRBV18,.,TGTGCCAGCTCACCATACCGGGGAACTGAAGCTTTCTTT,CASSPYRGTEAFF
TRBD1,TRBJ2-1,TRBV29-1,once,TGCAGCGTTCACCGGGACAGGAATGAGCAGTTCTTC,CSVHRDRNEQFF
TRBD1,TRBJ2-7,TRBV30,few,TGTGCCTGGAGCGAGGACAGGTCCTACGAGCAGTACTTC,CAWSEDRSYEQYF
TRBD1,TRBJ1-4,TRBV5-5,.,TGTGCCAGCAGCTACCCGGGGACAGGGGTAAACGAAAAACTGTTTTTT,CASSYPGTGVNEKLFF
.,TRBJ2-3,TRBV20-1,.,TGCAGTGCTAAGGCCTACAACCGGGGCCGCACAGATACGCAGTATTTT,CSAKAYNRGRTDTQYF
.,TRBJ2-1,TRBV20-1,medium-sized,TGCAGTGCAGCCGGGATTCAAAGCTCCTACAATGAGCAGTTCTTC,CSAAGIQSSYNEQFF